The next 13 T cell receptor beta chains were all read from a single sample in a study of control samples from healthy donors and cancer patients (dated by TCRdb to the early 2020s). Libraries were prepared through the immunoSEQ multiplex PCR assay. The immuneACCESS repertoire file appears here via TCRdb, limited to in-frame rearrangements. These files lack a portion of the clones; in checked studies, under half of the deficit traces to unresolved V genes, and the cause of the others is not known. Within this sample are 390,000 or so clones, with 75% to 95% of them counted one time only. Around 6.5% of the sample is taken by the ten largest. Specimen: PBMCs. The receptor set was obtained from a man aged 40-50 years with head and neck cancer.

The chain has TRBV10-2 and TRBJ2-7; 10 bases line up with TRBD2. The CDR3 has 19 amino acids. Looked up from germline, CDR1 is WSHSY and CDR2 is SAAADI. J gave up 3 bases and V 0 bases, and 14 bases lay outside the gene matches. DNA of the CDR3: TGCGCCAGCAGTGAGTCACCAGCGGGAGGGCCTTCCTTTGTCTACGAGCAGTACTTC. Its protein product is CASSESPAGGPSFVYEQYF.

The chain recombines TRBV19 with TRBJ2-1; 10 bases match TRBD2. With 1 base clipped from V and 3 bases from J, the junction kept 6 bases outside the gene matches. CDR3 length equals 17 residues. CDR1 is LNHDA and CDR2 is SQIVND in the germline V gene (reference sequence). The chain's CDR3 is CASSIGPSGGGYNEQFF. The CDR3, as DNA: TGTGCCAGTAGTATAGGGCCGAGCGGGGGGGGCTACAATGAGCAGTTCTTC. Full variable domain (outside the CDR3, taken from reference TRBV19 and TRBJ2-1): DGGITQSPKYLFRKEGQNVTLSCEQNLNHDAMYWYRQDPGQGLRLIYYSQIVNDFQKGDIAEGYSVSREKKESFPLTVTSAQKNPTAFYLCASSIGPSGGGYNEQFFGPGTRLTVL.

This chain joins TRBV15 and TRBJ2-7; TRBD2 is a possible D gene (5 bases). CDR1 is LNHNV, CDR2 YYDKDF, per germline (reference sequence). V was pared by 0 bases and J by 5 bases, with 11 bases between. This CDR3 spans 14 amino acids. The CDR3, as DNA: TGTGCCACCAGCAGAGATGGAGGTATCCACGAGCAGTACTTC. Protein: CATSRDGGIHEQYF.

As regards this clone: Distinct nucleotide sequences in the sample also encode this CDR3. The J gene is TRBJ2-5, the V gene TRBV11-2; D gene unclear. Trimming took off 5 bases at V and 4 bases at J, with 5 bases between the two ends. The CDR3 consists of 11 residues. The germline gives CDR1 SGHAT, CDR2 FQNNGV. In DNA form, the CDR3 reads TGTGCCAGCAGCCCGAGAGAGACCCAGTACTTC. Its protein product is CASSPRETQYF.

The V call is TRBV6-5, the J call TRBJ2-5, with D maybe TRBD1 (7 bases). This CDR3 is 14 amino acids long. Trimming cost V 0 bases and J 5 bases, with 10 bases left between them. Germline lookup yields CDR1 MNHEY and CDR2 SVGAGI. CDR3 bases: TGTGCCAGCAGTTACTCGACAGGGAGGGAGACCCAGTACTTC. Protein: CASSYSTGRETQYF.

This chain joins TRBV7-8 and TRBJ2-1; TRBD2 might be the D (5 bases). Germline CDR1 SGHVS, CDR2 FQNEAQ. V was shortened by 3 bases and J by 0 bases, with 15 bases between the two germline ends. CDR3 length: 17 amino acids. The CDR3 nucleotides are TGTGCCAGCAGCTTGAGGACTCCCCGGGGCTCCTACAATGAGCAGTTCTTC. It yields the protein CASSLRTPRGSYNEQFF.

The rearrangement links TRBV7-2 to TRBJ2-1, with 7 bases fitting TRBD1. The germline V gene has CDR1 SGHTA and CDR2 FQGNSA. This CDR3 is built from 14 residues. V was clipped by 5 bases and J by 8 bases; unmatched bases: 9. As DNA, the CDR3 is TGTGCCAGCAGCACTCGGGACAGTTTCCATGAGCAGTTCTTC. The encoded protein is CASSTRDSFHEQFF.

V usage is TRBV28 and J usage is TRBJ2-1; the D call may be TRBD1 or TRBD2 (6 bases each). The V and J ends lost 10 bases and 1 base respectively, with 14 bases between them. The CDR3 covers 14 residues. Germline V gene data show CDR1 as MDHEN and CDR2 as SYDVKM. Here the CDR3 reads CATKGGISYNEQFF. The DNA for the CDR3 is TGTGCCACCAAGGGGGGCATTTCCTACAATGAGCAGTTCTTC.

This chain connects TRBV6-1 to TRBJ2-3, with 11 bases lining up with TRBD1. Trimming cost V 0 bases and J 4 bases; bases outside gene matches: 3. The CDR3 contains 16 residues. Germline-derived CDR1 and CDR2 are MNHNS and SASEGT. CDR3 protein: CASSEAPGQGADTQYF. The CDR3 DNA reads TGTGCCAGCAGTGAAGCTCCGGGACAGGGGGCAGATACGCAGTATTTT.

This chain connects TRBV19 to TRBJ1-1; D ambiguous. This CDR3 is 14 amino acids long. Germline CDR1 and CDR2: LNHDA and SQIVND (reference sequence). Trimming cost V 6 bases and J 0 bases, with 11 bases left between them. CDR3 in DNA: TGTGCCAGTAGACAGTCCTTTATGAACACTGAAGCTTTCTTT. Amino acid sequence: CASRQSFMNTEAFF.

This rearrangement joins TRBV19 to TRBJ1-6; no clear D. The length of the CDR3 is 14 residues. The V gene lost 6 bases and the J gene lost 3 bases, with 9 bases spanning the gap. Germline V gene sequence: CDR1 LNHDA, CDR2 SQIVND (reference sequence). The CDR3 here is CASSFDNYNSPLHF. For the CDR3, the DNA is TGTGCCAGTAGCTTCGACAACTATAATTCACCCCTCCACTTT. Together with reference TRBV19 and TRBJ1-6, the CDR3 gives the full variable domain: DGGITQSPKYLFRKEGQNVTLSCEQNLNHDAMYWYRQDPGQGLRLIYYSQIVNDFQKGDIAEGYSVSREKKESFPLTVTSAQKNPTAFYLCASSFDNYNSPLHFGNGTRLTVT.

For the CDR3, the DNA is TGTGCCACCAGCAGGATGACAGTCTATGGCTACACCTTC. Translation gives CATSRMTVYGYTF. J is TRBJ1-2 and V is TRBV15; perhaps TRBD1 as D (5 bases). The ends were cut back, 3 bases at V and 4 bases at J, with 9 bases in the middle. The germline CDR1 and CDR2 sequences are LNHNV and YYDKDF (reference sequence). This CDR3 is 13 amino acids long.

The chain employs TRBV27 and TRBJ1-4; perhaps TRBD1 as D (6 bases). V was trimmed by 1 base and J by 4 bases, leaving 7 bases between them. Germline CDR1 and CDR2: MNHEY and SMNVEV (reference sequence). There are 14 residues in the CDR3. As DNA, the CDR3 is TGTGCCAGCAGTTTATACAGGGATAATGAAAAACTGTTTTTT. Residues: CASSLYRDNEKLFF.